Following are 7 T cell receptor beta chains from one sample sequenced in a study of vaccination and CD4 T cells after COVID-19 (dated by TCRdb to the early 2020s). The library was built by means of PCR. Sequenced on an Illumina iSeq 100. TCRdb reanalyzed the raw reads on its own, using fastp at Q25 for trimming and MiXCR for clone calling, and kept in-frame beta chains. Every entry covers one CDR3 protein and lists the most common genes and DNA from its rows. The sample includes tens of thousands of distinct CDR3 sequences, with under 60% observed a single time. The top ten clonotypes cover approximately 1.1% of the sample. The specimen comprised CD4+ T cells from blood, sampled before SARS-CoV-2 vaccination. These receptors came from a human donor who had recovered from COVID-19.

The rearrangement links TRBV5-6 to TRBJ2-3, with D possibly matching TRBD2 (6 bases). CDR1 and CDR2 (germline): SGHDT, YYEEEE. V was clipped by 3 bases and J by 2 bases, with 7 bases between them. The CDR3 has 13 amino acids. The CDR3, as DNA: TGTGCCAGCAGCTGGGACTTCACAGATACGCAGTATTTT. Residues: CASSWDFTDTQYF.

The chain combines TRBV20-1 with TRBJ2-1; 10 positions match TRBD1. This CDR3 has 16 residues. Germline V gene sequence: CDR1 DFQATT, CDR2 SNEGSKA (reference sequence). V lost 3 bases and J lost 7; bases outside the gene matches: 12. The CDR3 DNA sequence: TGCAGTGCTAGTCTAGTCGGGACAGGGGACCCTAATGAGCAGTTCTTC. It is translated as CSASLVGTGDPNEQFF.

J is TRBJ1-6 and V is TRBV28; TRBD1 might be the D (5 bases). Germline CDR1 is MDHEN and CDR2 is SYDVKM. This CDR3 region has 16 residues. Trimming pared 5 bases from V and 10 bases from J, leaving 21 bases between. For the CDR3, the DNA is TGTGCCAGCAGTCCAGCCTCGGGGACTTACGACTCACCCCTCCACTTT. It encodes CASSPASGTYDSPLHF. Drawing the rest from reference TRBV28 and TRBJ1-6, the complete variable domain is DVKVTQSSRYLVKRTGEKVFLECVQDMDHENMFWYRQDPGLGLRLIYFSYDVKMKEKGDIPEGYSVSREKKERFSLILESASTNQTSMYLCASSPASGTYDSPLHFGNGTRLTVT.

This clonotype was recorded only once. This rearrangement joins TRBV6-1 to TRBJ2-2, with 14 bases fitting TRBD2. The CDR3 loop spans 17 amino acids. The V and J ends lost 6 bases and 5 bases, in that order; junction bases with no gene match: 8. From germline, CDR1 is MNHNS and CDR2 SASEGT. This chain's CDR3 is CASSPVGLAGVTGELFF. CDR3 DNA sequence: TGTGCCAGCAGCCCCGTGGGACTAGCGGGAGTTACCGGGGAGCTGTTTTTT.

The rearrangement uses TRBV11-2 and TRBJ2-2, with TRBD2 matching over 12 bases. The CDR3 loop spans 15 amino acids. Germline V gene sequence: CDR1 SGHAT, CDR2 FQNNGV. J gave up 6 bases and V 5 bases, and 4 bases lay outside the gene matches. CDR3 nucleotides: TGTGCCAGCAGCCGGACTAGCGGGACGTCCGGGGAGCTGTTTTTT. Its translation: CASSRTSGTSGELFF.

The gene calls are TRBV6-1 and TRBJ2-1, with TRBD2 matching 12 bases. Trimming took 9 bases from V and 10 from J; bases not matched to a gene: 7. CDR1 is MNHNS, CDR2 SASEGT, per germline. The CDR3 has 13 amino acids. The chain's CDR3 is CASRTSGTLEQFF. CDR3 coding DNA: TGTGCCAGTCGGACTAGCGGGACGCTCGAGCAGTTCTTC.

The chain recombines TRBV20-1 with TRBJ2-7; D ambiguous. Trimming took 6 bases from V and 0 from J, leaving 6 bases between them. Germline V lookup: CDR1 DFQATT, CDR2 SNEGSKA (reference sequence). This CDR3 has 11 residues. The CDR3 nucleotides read TGCAGTGCCCTTACCTCCTACGAGCAGTACTTC. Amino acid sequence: CSALTSYEQYF.